The rows below give T cell receptor beta chains drawn from one sample of a study of blood T cell repertoires in COVID-19. This table comes from immunoSEQ multiplex PCR, and its TCRdb copy is limited to in-frame clones, with some not included. The sample has approximately 250,000 clones; 75% to 85% are singletons. Sequenced sample: peripheral blood. These receptors were collected from a human donor in a cohort sampled during active COVID-19. Both conserved end residues are part of each CDR3. The D gene is left open where the match is weak. Not all rows give a size; the values are once, few, many and, for expanded clones, a class.

-	TRBV10-2	TRBJ1-6	-	CASSVETGNSPLHF	TGCGCCAGCAGTGTCGAAACAGGGAATTCACCCCTCCACTTT
-	TRBV2	TRBJ1-4	-	CASSVGAPNYEKLFF	TGTGCCAGCAGTGTAGGGGCCCCGAATTATGAAAAACTGTTTTTT
-	TRBV6-5	TRBJ1-2	-	CASTGFYGYTF	TGTGCCAGCACCGGTTTCTATGGCTACACCTTC
-	TRBV5-5	TRBJ2-2	-	CASRPGFPGELFF	TGTGCCAGCAGACCGGGGTTCCCCGGGGAGCTGTTTTTT
TRBD1	TRBV28	TRBJ1-6	-	CASSLGGGGYNSPLHF	TGTGCCAGCAGTTTAGGAGGGGGCGGATATAATTCACCCCTCCACTTT
TRBD2	TRBV6-7	TRBJ2-2	-	CASSYSPPGLATGELFF	TGTGCCAGCAGTTACTCGCCACCGGGACTAGCGACCGGGGAGCTGTTTTTT
TRBD1	TRBV29-1	TRBJ1-1	-	CSVNYRGDTEAFF	TGCAGCGTTAACTACAGGGGGGACACTGAAGCTTTCTTT
-	TRBV28	TRBJ1-6	-	CASSFLGEVSPLHF	TGTGCCAGCAGTTTCCTCGGGGAGGTTTCACCCCTCCACTTT
-	TRBV2	TRBJ1-4	-	CASSEYQATNNEKLFF	TGTGCCAGCAGTGAATACCAGGCGACGAATAATGAAAAACTGTTTTTT
TRBD1	TRBV11-2	TRBJ1-1	-	CASSSGQLFGGTEAFF	TGTGCCAGCAGCTCGGGACAGCTATTTGGGGGCACTGAAGCTTTCTTT
TRBD2	TRBV10-3	TRBJ2-3	-	CAISGVGTSANTDTQYF	TGTGCCATCAGTGGGGTGGGGACTAGCGCCAACACAGATACGCAGTATTTT
-	TRBV5-1	TRBJ2-6	few	CASSGSIVQGLSRGANVLTF	TGCGCCAGCAGCGGGTCCATTGTACAGGGTTTGTCTCGTGGGGCCAACGTCCTGACTTTC
-	TRBV2	TRBJ1-5	-	CASSKEGGSNQPQHF	TGTGCCAGTAGTAAGGAAGGGGGAAGCAATCAGCCCCAGCATTTT
-	TRBV19	TRBJ2-2	-	CASSPERFTGELFF	TGTGCCAGTAGCCCCGAGAGATTCACCGGGGAGCTGTTTTTT
TRBD1	TRBV10-3	TRBJ2-2	few	CAISGGQGFDGELFF	TGTGCCATCAGTGGGGGACAGGGGTTCGACGGGGAGCTGTTTTTT
TRBD2	TRBV7-9	TRBJ2-5	few	CASSPSGGAETQYF	TGTGCCAGCAGCCCTAGCGGGGGGGCAGAGACCCAGTACTTC
-	TRBV5-5	TRBJ1-2	once	CASSLVQGEGYTF	TGTGCCAGCAGCTTGGTCCAGGGCGAAGGCTACACCTTC
TRBD2	TRBV19	TRBJ2-3	-	CASRTSDTDTQYF	TGTGCCAGTAGGACTAGCGACACAGATACGCAGTATTTT
TRBD2	TRBV18	TRBJ2-5	-	CASSQREQETQYF	TGTGCCAGCTCCCAGCGGGAGCAGGAGACCCAGTACTTC
TRBD1	TRBV25-1	TRBJ1-4	-	CASSVYRGPNEKLFF	TGTGCCAGCAGTGTTTACAGGGGACCTAATGAAAAACTGTTTTTT
TRBD2	TRBV24-1	TRBJ2-2	-	CATSPAGSGRAMDGELFF	TGTGCCACCTCACCCGCGGGGAGCGGGAGGGCCATGGACGGGGAGCTGTTTTTT
-	TRBV9	TRBJ1-4	-	CASSVAGGADEKLFF	TGTGCCAGCAGCGTAGCGGGGGGCGCAGATGAAAAACTGTTTTTT
-	TRBV18	TRBJ1-1	-	CASSRGGGGAGYTEAFF	TGTGCCAGCTCCCGCGGAGGGGGGGGCGCGGGGTACACTGAAGCTTTCTTT
-	TRBV6-6	TRBJ1-2	-	CASSADRDHGYTF	TGTGCCAGCAGTGCTGACAGAGACCATGGCTACACCTTC
-	TRBV5-1	TRBJ1-1	-	CASSWGGLVNTEAFF	TGCGCCAGCAGCTGGGGGGGACTTGTGAACACTGAAGCTTTCTTT
-	TRBV7-3	TRBJ1-3	once	CASSPARGADSGNTIYF	TGTGCCAGCAGCCCCGCTAGGGGCGCGGACTCTGGAAACACCATATATTTT
-	TRBV6-1	TRBJ2-7	few	CASSESGHPNEQYF	TGTGCCAGCAGTGAATCCGGACATCCCAACGAGCAGTACTTC
-	TRBV5-6	TRBJ2-7	-	CASSAVTEQYF	TGTGCCAGCAGCGCGGTCACCGAGCAGTACTTC
-	TRBV29-1	TRBJ2-1	-	CSVEWGVSVNEQFF	TGCAGCGTTGAGTGGGGTGTTAGCGTCAATGAGCAGTTCTTC
TRBD1	TRBV5-1	TRBJ1-5	-	CASRVSGGSQPQHF	TGCGCCAGCAGGGTCTCAGGGGGGAGCCAGCCCCAGCATTTT
-	TRBV6-5	TRBJ1-6	-	CAASVRGNSPLHF	TGTGCCGCTTCAGTGAGGGGGAATTCACCCCTCCACTTT
-	TRBV3-1/TRBV3-2	TRBJ1-5	few	CASSLGSGIGNQPQHF	TGTGCCAGCAGCCTCGGATCGGGTATTGGCAATCAGCCCCAGCATTTT
TRBD2	TRBV7-9	TRBJ2-7	-	CASSPTSDHEQYF	TGTGCCAGCAGCCCGACTAGCGATCACGAGCAGTACTTC
-	TRBV6-5	TRBJ1-1	-	CASSSIPSAEAFF	TGTGCCAGCAGTTCTATTCCTTCGGCTGAAGCTTTCTTT
-	TRBV7-2	TRBJ2-7	-	CASSLGGPGGNEQYF	TGTGCCAGCAGCTTGGGGGGGCCTGGCGGGAACGAGCAGTACTTC
-	TRBV5-4	TRBJ1-5	few	CASSLVGEAQHF	TGTGCCAGCAGCTTGGTTGGGGAGGCCCAGCATTTT
-	TRBV4-2	TRBJ2-7	few	CASSPGGTLQIYEQYF	TGTGCCAGCAGCCCAGGAGGGACTCTACAAATCTACGAGCAGTACTTC
TRBD1	TRBV6-6	TRBJ1-4	few	CASSRPRTGRNEKLFF	TGTGCCAGCAGTCGACCCCGGACAGGGCGCAATGAAAAACTGTTTTTT
TRBD1	TRBV7-9	TRBJ2-3	few	CASSLETRTGTQYF	TGTGCCAGCAGCTTAGAGACCCGGACAGGGACTCAGTATTTT
TRBD2	TRBV2	TRBJ2-1	once	CASSRLAGGGNEQFF	TGTGCCAGCAGTCGACTAGCGGGAGGCGGCAATGAGCAGTTCTTC
TRBD2	TRBV5-1	TRBJ2-3	-	CASSWTSGGSDTQYF	TGCGCCAGCAGCTGGACTAGCGGGGGATCAGATACGCAGTATTTT
-	TRBV19	TRBJ1-3	once	CASSITARAGATGNTIYF	TGTGCCAGTAGTATAACTGCCCGTGCGGGGGCAACTGGAAACACCATATATTTT
-	TRBV2	TRBJ2-5	-	CASSGQEKLETQYF	TGTGCCAGCAGTGGACAGGAAAAGCTCGAGACCCAGTACTTC
-	TRBV7-9	TRBJ2-1	-	CASSLRNGGDEQFF	TGTGCCAGCAGCTTAAGGAACGGAGGCGATGAGCAGTTCTTC
-	TRBV5-1	TRBJ1-1	-	CASSLTPLSNTEAFF	TGCGCCAGCAGCTTGACGCCTCTATCGAACACTGAAGCTTTCTTT
-	TRBV5-5	TRBJ1-4	-	CASSLGTATNEKLFF	TGTGCCAGCAGCTTGGGTACAGCAACTAATGAAAAACTGTTTTTT
-	TRBV7-9	TRBJ2-7	-	CASSSRDGGYEQYF	TGTGCCAGCAGCTCCCGGGACGGGGGCTACGAGCAGTACTTC
-	TRBV24-1	TRBJ2-7	-	CATSDSGLLYEQYF	TGTGCCACCAGTGATTCGGGACTGCTCTACGAGCAGTACTTC
-	TRBV16	TRBJ2-7	few	CASSQQGDKQYF	TGTGCCAGCAGCCAGCAGGGTGACAAGCAGTACTTC
-	TRBV10-3	TRBJ2-7	-	CAISEDSTYEQYF	TGTGCCATCAGTGAGGACAGCACCTACGAGCAGTACTTC
-	TRBV6-4	TRBJ2-1	-	CASSDSNGGEQFF	TGTGCCAGCAGTGACTCGAACGGGGGTGAGCAGTTCTTC
-	TRBV5-1	TRBJ1-2	-	CASSWAGQTYGYTF	TGCGCCAGCAGCTGGGCTGGGCAGACCTATGGCTACACCTTC
TRBD2	TRBV6-2/TRBV6-3	TRBJ2-7	-	CASSSLAGGLNEQYF	TGTGCCAGCAGTTCCCTAGCGGGGGGGCTGAACGAGCAGTACTTC
TRBD2	TRBV10-3	TRBJ2-4	-	CAISESNDLAGGPVAKNIQYF	TGTGCCATCAGTGAGTCCAATGATTTGGCGGGAGGGCCCGTGGCCAAAAACATTCAGTACTTC
TRBD2	TRBV11-3	TRBJ2-1	-	CASSSQSGTSGRIGEQFF	TGTGCCAGCAGCTCCCAATCCGGGACTAGCGGGAGAATAGGTGAGCAGTTCTTC
-	TRBV5-1	TRBJ1-1	-	CASSLGVNTEAFF	TGCGCCAGCAGCTTAGGGGTAAACACTGAAGCTTTCTTT
-	TRBV5-1	TRBJ2-6	once	CASSEQGSGANVLTF	TGCGCCAGCAGCGAGCAGGGCTCTGGGGCCAACGTCCTGACTTTC
TRBD2	TRBV5-6	TRBJ2-3	-	CASSKPGLAATDTQYF	TGTGCCAGCAGTAAACCGGGACTAGCGGCCACAGATACGCAGTATTTT